This T cell receptor (beta chain) emerged from a study of persistence of HIV-infected CD4 T cells. Overall study results and limits: Compared with CD3/CD28-stimulated cells, CMV- and Gag-responding cells showed lower TCRbeta richness. Degenerate expanded CDR3beta sequences were enriched among CMV- and Gag-responding cells.

Turning to this clone: Its antigen is not identified.

The stimulus was lysate of CMV-infected fibroblasts, approximately 9.6 ug/mL. CD40L/CD69 double-negative CD45RO-high memory CD4+ T cells were collected. Germline CDR1 is SGHTA and CDR2 is FQGNSA. Trimming took off 5 bases at V and 7 bases at J, with 11 bases between the two ends. The CDR3 loop spans 12 amino acids. Sequencing used immunoSEQ version 4 in survey mode. Data came from immunoSEQ multiplex PCR; TCRdb stores just in-frame clones and leaves some out. This sample yields about 48,000 clones, of which 75% to 85% are seen a single time; 3% belongs to the top ten. This TCR came from an adult man with HIV who was CMV-seropositive. This sample comprised CD4+ T cells sorted from PBMCs after roughly 18-hour stimulation, obtained from a patient who received antiretroviral therapy. V usage is TRBV7-2 and J usage is TRBJ2-5, with no clear D. In DNA, the CDR3 is TGTGCCAGCAGCCCACTGGAAGGGACCCAGTACTTC. Its translation: CASSPLEGTQYF.